This is a list of T cell receptor beta chains from one sample in a study of response to subunit inactivated influenza vaccine. TCRdb re-derived calls from the RT-PCR reads in MiXCR, one entry per CDR3 protein. The table includes more than 500,000 distinct CDR3 sequences, around 11% detected once. These records were also assigned to another study, of T cells expressing NK-cell markers.

This material consisted of PBMCs from blood, taken on the day of vaccination. The receptors stem from a man over 45 who received an inactivated influenza vaccine. Each CDR3 is given with its conserved first and last residue. D genes are given only for firm matches. Size values are once, few and many counts, or a class for expanded clones, and some rows have none.

TRBJ2-1	TRBD2	few	TRBV12-3/TRBV12-4	TGTGCCAGCAGACTAGCGGGGGACCAATACAATGAGCAGTTCTTC	CASRLAGDQYNEQFF
TRBJ2-2	NA	NA	TRBV5-6	TGTGCCAGCAGTTTCTCCGGGGCCTGGACCGGGGAGCTGTTTTTT	CASSFSGAWTGELFF
TRBJ2-1	TRBD2	NA	TRBV12-3/TRBV12-4	TGTGCCAGCAGCAAGACTAGCGGGGGGGCGAATGAGCAGTTCTTC	CASSKTSGGANEQFF
TRBJ2-1	NA	NA	TRBV7-8	TGTGCCAGCAGACAATTCCCCCGGAGGGATAATGAGCAGTTCTTC	CASRQFPRRDNEQFF
TRBJ2-1	NA	NA	TRBV12-3/TRBV12-4	TGTGCCAGCAGCTACCGGGACCACAATGAGCAGTTCTTC	CASSYRDHNEQFF
TRBJ2-3	NA	NA	TRBV12-3/TRBV12-4	TGTGCCAGCAGTTTTATGGCAGATACGCAGTATTTT	CASSFMADTQYF
TRBJ1-1	NA	NA	TRBV12-3/TRBV12-4	TGTGCCAGCAGTTTTCACGGTGGGGCTTTCTTT	CASSFHGGAFF
TRBJ2-7	NA	NA	TRBV5-1	TGCGCCAGCAGCTTGTCCGGGAGATCCAACGAGCAGTACTTC	CASSLSGRSNEQYF
TRBJ2-7	NA	NA	TRBV12-3/TRBV12-4	TGTGCCAGCAGTTACCGGGTCCTCTCCTACGAGCAGTACTTC	CASSYRVLSYEQYF
TRBJ2-1	NA	few	TRBV11-2	TGTGCCAGCAGCTTTAAACCCACCGGGGATTACTACAATGAGCAGTTCTTC	CASSFKPTGDYYNEQFF
TRBJ2-1	NA	few	TRBV15	TGTGCCACCAGCAGAGTGGGGGGGTGGACAGGAGACTACAATGAGCAGTTCTTC	CATSRVGGWTGDYNEQFF
TRBJ2-3	TRBD2	few	TRBV7-2	TGTGCCAGCAGCTTAACTAGCGGATCGACGGGCACAGATACGCAGTATTTT	CASSLTSGSTGTDTQYF
TRBJ2-2	TRBD1	NA	TRBV4-2	TGTGCCAGCAGCCAAGAGGGGACAGGGGGCACCGGGGAGCTGTTTTTT	CASSQEGTGGTGELFF
TRBJ1-2	TRBD1	NA	TRBV12-3/TRBV12-4	TGTGCCAGCAGCCGGGACAGGGGTAAAGGTGGCTACACCTTC	CASSRDRGKGGYTF
TRBJ2-4	NA	few	TRBV29-1	TGCAGCGTTGAGAGGACTGATTCAGCCAAAAACATTCAGTACTTC	CSVERTDSAKNIQYF
TRBJ2-7	NA	NA	TRBV3-1	TGTGCCAGCAGCCAAGCTACTGGGGGCGAGCAGTACTTC	CASSQATGGEQYF
TRBJ1-1	NA	NA	TRBV6-5	TGTGCCAGCAGTTACCAAGCGGGATCGGTCACTGAAGCTTTCTTT	CASSYQAGSVTEAFF
TRBJ2-5	TRBD2	NA	TRBV12-3/TRBV12-4	TGTGCCAGCAGGTTGGGGGGGGGGTTCTTAGAGACCCAGTACTTC	CASRLGGGFLETQYF
TRBJ2-1	TRBD2	NA	TRBV4-2	TGTGCCAGCAGCCAAGATCTCAGCGGGGGGCCCTCCTACAATGAGCAGTTCTTC	CASSQDLSGGPSYNEQFF
TRBJ2-1	NA	NA	TRBV18	TGTGCCAGCTCACCAGTATCCGGGGGCTCCTACAATGAGCAGTTCTTC	CASSPVSGGSYNEQFF
TRBJ2-2	NA	few	TRBV5-1	TGCGCCAGCATCCACGCGAACACCGGGGAGCTGTTTTTT	CASIHANTGELFF
TRBJ2-3	TRBD1	NA	TRBV5-1	TGCGCCAGCAGCTATACAGGGGGCTCGGATACGCAGTATTTT	CASSYTGGSDTQYF
TRBJ2-6	TRBD1	NA	TRBV20-1	TGCAGTGCTAGAGTAGACAGGGCTGCTGGGGCCAACGTCCTGACTTTC	CSARVDRAAGANVLTF
TRBJ2-2	TRBD2	few	TRBV20-1	TGCAGTGCTTTTACCGGGACTAGCGCCGGGGAGCTGTTTTTT	CSAFTGTSAGELFF
TRBJ2-3	NA	few	TRBV9	TGTGCCAGCAGCCCCAGGGGGGGCCGGGGCACAGATACGCAGTATTTT	CASSPRGGRGTDTQYF
TRBJ2-3	TRBD1	few	TRBV24-1	TGTGCCACCAGTGACGACAGGGGGCCGAACACAGATACGCAGTATTTT	CATSDDRGPNTDTQYF
TRBJ2-3	TRBD1	few	TRBV20-1	TGCAGTGCTAGAGATCTACGGAAACAGGGGGCCGATACGCAGTATTTT	CSARDLRKQGADTQYF
TRBJ1-2	NA	NA	TRBV12-3/TRBV12-4	TGTGCCAGCAGTTTAGCGCGGTCGGTGATCTATGGCTACACCTTC	CASSLARSVIYGYTF
TRBJ2-7	TRBD2	NA	TRBV10-3	TGTGCCATCAGCGCAGCGCCTAGCGGAGATGGTGAGCAGTACTTC	CAISAAPSGDGEQYF
TRBJ1-1	NA	many	TRBV6-5	TGTGCCAGCAGTTACTTTATGACAGGTACTGAAGCTTTCTTT	CASSYFMTGTEAFF
TRBJ1-2	TRBD1	once	TRBV29-1	TGCAGCGTCCGGGACAGTAACTATGGCTACACCTTC	CSVRDSNYGYTF
TRBJ2-3	TRBD2	NA	TRBV7-8	TGTGTCAGCAGCCTTAACGGACCGGGGGGGCGCACAGATACGCAGTATTTT	CVSSLNGPGGRTDTQYF
TRBJ2-7	NA	many	TRBV20-1	TGCAGTGCGACCGCACCTCGGGATAGCTACGAGCAGTACTTC	CSATAPRDSYEQYF
TRBJ2-1	NA	NA	TRBV2	TGTGCCAGCAGTCCGGGACGACTAAATAATGAGCAGTTCTTC	CASSPGRLNNEQFF
TRBJ2-3	NA	NA	TRBV7-6	TGTGCCAGCAGCTCCCCTTATACCACAGATACGCAGTATTTT	CASSSPYTTDTQYF
TRBJ2-3	TRBD2	NA	TRBV20-1	TGCAGTGCTACCCCGAGGGCGGGAGGCACAGATACGCAGTATTTT	CSATPRAGGTDTQYF
TRBJ1-1	NA	many	TRBV29-1	TGCAGCGTTGAACCCCCGGCCAGGAACACTGAAGCTTTCTTT	CSVEPPARNTEAFF
TRBJ2-7	NA	many	TRBV12-3/TRBV12-4	TGTGCCAGCAGTCCGGGATCCTGGGAGCAGTACTTC	CASSPGSWEQYF
TRBJ2-1	TRBD1	many	TRBV5-6	TGTGCCAGCAGCCACGGCAGGGGGAATGAGCAGTTCTTC	CASSHGRGNEQFF
TRBJ2-7	NA	many	TRBV15	TGTGCCACCAGCAGGGACATAGGTTCCTACGAGCAGTACTTC	CATSRDIGSYEQYF
TRBJ1-2	NA	few	TRBV9	TGTGCCAGCAGCGCAGGGGCAGGGAGAGGGTATGGCTACACCTTC	CASSAGAGRGYGYTF
TRBJ2-2	NA	few	TRBV5-6	TGTGCCAGCAGCGGGCCGGGACCCAACACCGGGGAGCTGTTTTTT	CASSGPGPNTGELFF
TRBJ2-7	NA	NA	TRBV5-1	TGCGCCAGCAGCCCCAGTGGGTACGACCAGTACTTC	CASSPSGYDQYF